Following are 5 T cell receptor beta chains from one sample sequenced in a study of T cell clonality in common variable immunodeficiency. Study-wide points: In common variable immunodeficiency, TCR beta chains reportedly carried fewer deletions and N-nucleotide insertions.

No antigen is known for these receptors. Profiled with immunoSEQ multiplex PCR; TCRdb holds only in-frame clones, not every one. This repertoire holds about 28,000 clones, and none appear only once. Sequencing input: peripheral blood mononuclear cells. These receptors originate from a human donor with common variable immunodeficiency.

The sequenced part of the CDR3 DNA is TGTGCCAGCAGCTCCCAAGTTCGGGTTAGCTCCTACGAG. Its protein product is CASSSQVRVSSYE. The entire CDR3 protein reads CASSSQVRVSSYEQYF. The genes are TRBV7-6 and TRBJ2-7, with unresolved D. Read coverage stops 3 residues before the CDR3 terminus; the germline J gene supplies the remainder. The CDR3 loop spans 16 amino acids. CDR1 SGHVS and CDR2 FNYEAQ come from the germline V gene. Trimming stripped 4 bases from V and 0 bases from J, with 16 bases between.

In regard to this clone: Germline is not matched at one junction end, which may reflect a read error. The sequenced fragment ends 3 residues before the CDR3 boundary, so the rest is inferred from the germline J gene. V and J are TRBV7-7 and TRBJ2-2; TRBD2 might be the D (5 bases). Per the germline V gene, CDR1 is SSHAT and CDR2 is FNYEAQ (reference sequence). This CDR3 is built from 14 residues. The CDR3 region is CASSLGGNTGELFF. The covered CDR3 bases are TGTGCTAGCAGCTTAGGAGGGAACACCGGGGAG.

This clone was counted ten times or more. The sequenced fragment ends 3 residues before the CDR3 boundary, so the rest is inferred from the germline J gene. The chain links TRBV19 to TRBJ2-5; 15 positions match TRBD2. The CDR3 totals 17 residues. Per germline, CDR1 LNHDA and CDR2 SQIVND (reference sequence). With V trimmed by 6 bases and J by 4 bases, 9 bases remained unmatched. The CDR3 sequence is CASSPPGLAGGTETQYF. CDR3 bases read: TGTGCCAGTAGCCCACCGGGACTAGCGGGGGGAACAGAGACC. Full variable domain (remainder filled in from reference TRBV19 and TRBJ2-5): DGGITQSPKYLFRKEGQNVTLSCEQNLNHDAMYWYRQDPGQGLRLIYYSQIVNDFQKGDIAEGYSVSREKKESFPLTVTSAQKNPTAFYLCASSPPGLAGGTETQYFGPGTRLLVL.

This clone appeared many times. The read ends 3 residues before the CDR3 terminus; that terminus is restored from the germline J gene. The rearrangement links TRBV10-3 to TRBJ1-3, with D possibly matching TRBD1 (5 bases). V was trimmed by 0 bases and J by 2 bases, leaving 11 bases between them. The CDR3 runs to 16 residues. Germline V CDR1 and CDR2: ENHRY, SYGVKD. Incomplete CDR3 DNA: TGTGCCATCAGTGAGTCGGGGCAGACCCCTGGAAACACC. It translates to CAISESGQTPGNT. The whole CDR3 reads CAISESGQTPGNTIYF.

Worth noting for this clone: The read halts 3 residues ahead of the CDR3 end, with the missing end drawn from the germline J gene. This sequence joins TRBV30 and TRBJ1-4, with 7 bases that match TRBD1. The CDR3 is made up of 15 amino acids. Germline V gene data show CDR1 as GTSNPN and CDR2 as SVGIG (reference sequence). After removal of 2 bases from V and 7 bases from J, the junction contained 10 bases not matched to a gene. This CDR3 reads CAWSRPDRAPEKLFF. Incomplete CDR3 DNA: TGTGCCTGGAGTAGGCCCGACAGGGCTCCTGAAAAA.